This TCR beta chain was documented in a study of blood T cells in healthy people across ages. This clonotype showed up just a few times. Its target is unknown. Together with a sample-barcoded 5' primer, a J-beta primer mix was included in a second PCR lasting roughly 6 to 12 cycles. The study obtained at least 3 million CDR3-containing paired-end reads from every sample. MiXCR, run by TCRdb on the 5' RACE reads, gives a single entry per CDR3 protein. The sample lists 800,000 to 1,000,000 distinct CDR3 sequences; approximately 49% were seen once. Germline V gene lookup returns CDR1 MNHEY and CDR2 SVGAGI. The CDR3 sequence is 13 residues long. With 6 bases removed from V and 3 bases from J, the gap between germline ends came to 11 bases. Points from the study as a whole: Correlation between TCR beta diversity and naive T cell percentage was strong. The recorded TCR beta diversity per million T cells decreased in a roughly linear manner with age.

This clonotype was obtained from a man aged 30 to 45 in good health. The V gene is TRBV6-5, the J gene TRBJ1-2; D unclear. Sequenced material: blood. CDR3 protein: CASRTDMYYGYTF. The CDR3 bases are TGTGCCAGCAGGACCGACATGTACTATGGCTACACCTTC.